This T cell receptor (beta chain) was profiled in a study of OX40 agonist ivuxolimab in advanced cancers. Study at large: Participants averaged about 60 years of age (range about 23 to 80) and were roughly 80% male.

Per the germline V gene, CDR1 is SNHLY and CDR2 is FYNNEI. V lost 5 bases and J 4 bases, leaving 14 bases between the germline ends. The CDR3 spans 15 residues. Repertoires were generated with immunoSEQ multiplex PCR, while TCRdb's copy carries only in-frame clones and drops some. The profile shows some 17,000 clones, approximately 84% of them singletons. Study observations and caveats: On average, CD8+ T cells had more expanded clones than CD4+.

To note about this clone: Its specificity is not known.

Sequencing was performed on CD4+ or CD8+ T cells sorted from blood, taken in a trial of the OX40 agonist ivuxolimab. The clonotype originates from an adult with an advanced solid tumor such as melanoma, head and neck, liver or kidney cancer. The V call is TRBV2, the J call TRBJ1-4; D perhaps matches TRBD1 (6 bases). CDR3 amino acids: CASSNRTALNEKLFF. DNA for the CDR3: TGTGCCAGCAGTAACCGGACAGCCCTTAATGAAAAACTGTTTTTT.